This T cell receptor beta chain was identified in a study of CD8 T cells in Susac syndrome. Turning to the study itself: Blood was drawn from Susac syndrome patients while they were therapy-naive, on corticosteroids, or on intravenous immunoglobulin alone.

Deletions cut 0 bases from V and 0 bases from J, with 17 bases between. This CDR3 has 18 residues. In its sample, this clonotype was seen once. Reverse transcription of roughly 0.45 to 1 ug RNA used random hexamers. TCRdb reanalysed the immunoSEQ multiplex PCR reads using MiXCR and keeps one entry per CDR3 protein. The sample shows some 160,000 distinct CDR3 sequences, 90% to 95% of them seen only once. Patients with Susac syndrome fulfilled recently defined diagnostic criteria for definite or probable disease. This sequence was found in a human donor with Susac syndrome. The chain couples TRBV23-1 to TRBJ1-1; D perhaps matches TRBD1 (6 bases). TRBV23-1 qualifies as an ORF whose function is uncertain. Source material: CD4+ T cells from PBMCs. The CDR3 region has the DNA TGCGCCAGCAGTCAATCCCCTTGCGCAGGGGCGTTGAACACTGAAGCTTTCTTT. Its translation: CASSQSPCAGALNTEAFF.